The entry that follows covers one TCR beta chain sequence. This entry comes from a study of T cell responses to AZD1222 COVID-19 vaccine. Germline V gene lookup returns CDR1 MDHEN and CDR2 SYDVKM. Trimming removed 4 bases from V and 3 bases from J, with 10 bases in between. The CDR3 covers 13 residues. Only in-frame clones appear in the TCRdb table, and some are missing; sequencing was by immunoSEQ multiplex PCR. The data contain 150,000 to 180,000 clones, around 89% of them singletons. The material was peripheral blood, obtained on day 0 of AZD1222 vaccination. The J gene is TRBJ2-7, the V gene TRBV28; possibly TRBD2 for D (7 bases). This receptor was taken from an adult in good health. The CDR3 reads CASSSGGGYEQYF. The DNA for the CDR3 is TGTGCCAGCAGTTCGGGGGGCGGCTACGAGCAGTACTTC.